This T cell receptor beta chain comes out of a study of shared clonotypes between healthy human individuals. Study findings and constraints: Generation probabilities of non-shared clonotypes were lower (relative to those shared by all four donors).

The CDR3 loop spans 14 amino acids. Trimming shortened V by 2 bases and J by 3 bases, and 9 bases separated the two germline ends. Germline V gene lookup returns CDR1 SGHVS and CDR2 FQNEAQ. TCRdb's table, derived via immunoSEQ multiplex PCR, lists solely in-frame clones and lacks some. The sample consists of some 740,000 clones, 85% to 95% of them appearing once. Of note for this clone: The antigen remains unidentified.

Naive CD8 cells lacked CD45RO and underwent positive selection for CCR7, leaving out terminally differentiated effector memory CD45RA+ cells. The material sequenced was naive CD8+ T cells sorted from blood. The source of this sequence is a man aged 25 to 40 in good health. The chain carries TRBV7-8 and TRBJ2-3; possibly TRBD2 for D (5 bases). Here the CDR3 DNA reads TGTGCCAGCAGCTTAAGCGGTAGTACAGATACGCAGTATTTT. As protein: CASSLSGSTDTQYF. Supplemented by reference TRBV7-8 and TRBJ2-3, the full variable domain reads GAGVSQSPRYKVAKRGQDVALRCDPISGHVSLFWYQQALGQGPEFLTYFQNEAQLDKSGLPSDRFFAERPEGSVSTLKIQRTQQEDSAVYLCASSLSGSTDTQYFGPGTRLTVL.